This note documents a single T cell receptor (beta chain) sequence. Compared with germline, one end of the junction differs, possibly owing to a read error. PCR was performed using 60 Vbeta and 13 Jbeta primers. TCRdb's copy holds only in-frame clones and misses some; the assay was immunoSEQ multiplex PCR. The sample has about 130,000 clones; around four fifths are singletons. In germline, CDR1 is ENHRY, CDR2 SYGVKD. The CDR3 is 14 residues long. These data belong to a study of cytomegalovirus exposure and HLA in healthy donors. Sequencing was performed on PBMCs. The chain joins TRBV10-3 to TRBJ1-4; D is ambiguous. The origin of this receptor is a boy between 10 and 17 years old in good health and CMV-seronegative. CDR3 amino acids: CAISESAANEKLFF. The CDR3 DNA is TGTGCCATCAGTGAGTCGGCGGCTAATGAAAAGCTGTTTTTT.